The next 16 T cell receptor beta chains were all read from a single sample in a study of response to subunit inactivated influenza vaccine. TCRdb re-analysed the RT-PCR reads in MiXCR, keeping a single row per CDR3 protein. This table holds roughly 760,000 distinct CDR3 sequences, 20% to 25% found once. The sequencing here drew on PBMCs from blood, taken less than 6 days after vaccination. The receptors derive from a man aged 45-60 years who received an inactivated influenza vaccine.

This clonotype was seen more than once but under ten times. The V and J genes are TRBV11-2 and TRBJ2-1; maybe TRBD1 (5 bases). Looked up from germline, CDR1 is SGHAT and CDR2 is FQNNGV. With 5 bases removed from V and 9 bases from J, the gap between germline ends came to 17 bases. The CDR3 runs 14 residues. The CDR3 region has the DNA TGTGCCAGCAGCCCCCAGTGGCAGGGAACTGAGCAGTTCTTC. Amino acids: CASSPQWQGTEQFF. Filled out from reference TRBV11-2 and TRBJ2-1, the complete variable domain reads EAGVAQSPRYKIIEKRQSVAFWCNPISGHATLYWYQQILGQGPKLLIQFQNNGVVDDSQLPKDRFSAERLKGVDSTLKIQPAKLEDSAVYLCASSPQWQGTEQFFGPGTRLTVL.

The CDR3 sequence is CASTGLGNSQFF. The CDR3 DNA reads as TGTGCCAGCACCGGTTTAGGGAACAGCCAGTTCTTC. The chain couples TRBV28 to TRBJ2-1; D not resolved. The CDR3 runs 12 residues. Trimming took off 7 bases at V and 13 bases at J, with 17 bases between the two ends. Looked up from germline, CDR1 is MDHEN and CDR2 is SYDVKM.

This clonotype has a handful of counts. This sequence joins TRBV5-1 and TRBJ2-7; D might be TRBD1 (5 bases). Germline V CDR1 and CDR2: SGHRS, YFSETQ. With 3 bases removed from V and 1 base from J, the gap between germline ends came to 14 bases. The CDR3 loop spans 15 amino acids. CDR3 residues: CASSSVFQGSYEQYF. CDR3 coding DNA: TGCGCCAGCAGCTCCGTTTTCCAGGGATCCTACGAGCAGTACTTC.

This clonotype was picked up a small number of times. The CDR3 here is CASRGQTSDTQYF. CDR3 coding DNA: TGTGCCAGCAGAGGACAGACATCAGATACGCAGTATTTT. The chain recombines TRBV6-1 with TRBJ2-3, with D possibly TRBD1 on 6 matching bases. With 6 bases removed from V and 4 bases from J, the gap between germline ends came to 11 bases. The CDR3 extends over 13 amino acids. Germline loops: CDR1 MNHNS, CDR2 SASEGT.

This clonotype was found once. This chain links TRBV5-1 with TRBJ2-5; 7 bases are shared with TRBD1. The CDR3 has 14 residues. V shed 3 bases and J 2 bases; nucleotides not matched to a gene: 4. Per the germline V gene, CDR1 is SGHRS and CDR2 is YFSETQ. CDR3 in DNA: TGCGCCAGCAGCTGGAAGACAGGGCAAGAGACCCAGTACTTC. It encodes CASSWKTGQETQYF.

This clonotype occurred a few times. This sequence joins TRBV27 and TRBJ2-3, with TRBD2 matching 11 bases. This CDR3 comprises 18 residues. The V and J ends lost 5 bases and 2 bases, in that order; junction bases with no gene match: 12. From germline, CDR1 is MNHEY and CDR2 SMNVEV (reference sequence). The CDR3 is CASSRRALAGGTTDTQYF. The CDR3 coding sequence is TGTGCCAGCAGTCGAAGGGCATTAGCGGGAGGGACCACAGATACGCAGTATTTT.

This clonotype was seen a handful of times. The V gene is TRBV18, the J gene TRBJ2-7; D assignment may be TRBD1 or TRBD2 (5 bases each). In germline, CDR1 is KGHSH, CDR2 LQKENI. The length of the CDR3 is 14 residues. V was clipped by 6 bases and J by 2 bases, with 14 bases between them. This CDR3 reads CASSAGTGPYEQYF. In DNA, the CDR3 is TGTGCCAGCTCGGCCGGGACGGGCCCCTACGAGCAGTACTTC.

The V gene is TRBV12-3 or TRBV12-4, the J gene TRBJ2-3; D call uncertain. Trimming took off 6 bases at V and 3 bases at J, with 10 bases between the two ends. The length of the CDR3 is 13 residues. The CDR3 DNA reads TGTGCCAGCAGCTCTCGGATAACAGATACGCAGTATTTT. It codes for CASSSRITDTQYF.

This clonotype came up many times. Here the CDR3 reads CASRSTDTQYF. The CDR3 bases are TGTGCCTCTCGGAGCACAGATACGCAGTATTTT. V usage is TRBV27 and J usage is TRBJ2-3; D is ambiguous. With 11 bases removed from V and 0 bases from J, the gap between germline ends came to 6 bases. This CDR3 contains 11 residues. The germline V gene encodes CDR1 MNHEY and CDR2 SMNVEV (reference sequence).

This clonotype has just a few counts. This chain connects TRBV6-1 to TRBJ2-1; TRBD1 matches 8 bases. CDR1 MNHNS and CDR2 SASEGT come from the germline V gene. The CDR3 totals 16 residues. Unmatched junction bases numbered 8, after V lost 7 bases and J lost 0 bases. The CDR3 coding sequence is TGTGCCAGCAACCAGGGGGCCCAGAGCTCCTACAATGAGCAGTTCTTC. Protein: CASNQGAQSSYNEQFF.

This clonotype was detected ten times or more. The rearrangement links TRBV7-2 to TRBJ2-7; TRBD2 is a possible D gene (5 bases). V was clipped by 0 bases and J by 1 base, with 7 bases between them. The CDR3 covers 14 residues. Germline CDR1 SGHTA, CDR2 FQGNSA. For the CDR3, the DNA is TGTGCCAGCAGCTTAGCCCCGGGATCCTACGAGCAGTACTTC. Protein product: CASSLAPGSYEQYF.

Regarding this clonotype: Mismatch with germline at one junction end may stem from a read error. The chain uses TRBV7-9 and TRBJ2-1; D is perhaps TRBD2 (5 bases). CDR3 size: 13 residues. Germline loops: CDR1 SEHNR, CDR2 FQNEAQ (reference sequence). CDR3 amino acids: CAGSLEGIGEEFF. CDR3 DNA sequence: TGTGCCGGCAGCTTAGAAGGGATCGGGGAAGAGTTCTTC.

The table lists this clonotype with many counts. The chain uses TRBV7-8 and TRBJ2-7, with D possibly matching TRBD1 (6 bases). This CDR3 region has 13 residues. V lost 5 bases and J lost 6, with 14 bases in between. The germline V gene encodes CDR1 SGHVS and CDR2 FQNEAQ. CDR3 residues: CASSPDRNGEQYF. DNA for the CDR3: TGTGCCAGCAGCCCAGACAGGAACGGCGAGCAGTACTTC.

This chain connects TRBV12-3 or TRBV12-4 to TRBJ2-5; 7 positions match TRBD1. J was trimmed by 5 bases and V by 5 bases; bases with no gene match: 5. The CDR3 spans 13 residues. The CDR3 here is CASSTGALETQYF. CDR3 DNA sequence: TGTGCCAGCAGTACAGGGGCGTTGGAGACCCAGTACTTC.

The chain has TRBV7-2 and TRBJ1-2, with 11 bases identical to TRBD1. This CDR3 is 14 amino acids long. CDR1 SGHTA and CDR2 FQGNSA come from the germline V gene. V lost 5 bases to trimming and J lost 7 bases; unmatched junction nucleotides: 6. The CDR3 nucleotides are TGTGCCAGCAGCCATCGGACAGGGGGCGGTGGCTACACCTTC. Translated, it gives CASSHRTGGGGYTF. Using reference TRBV7-2 and TRBJ1-2 for the parts outside the CDR3, the full variable domain is GAGVSQSPSNKVTEKGKDVELRCDPISGHTALYWYRQSLGQGLEFLIYFQGNSAPDKSGLPSDRFSAERTGGSVSTLTIQRTQQEDSAVYLCASSHRTGGGGYTFGSGTRLTVV.

Comment on this clonotype: The junction departs from germline at one end; a sequencing error may be responsible. This sequence joins TRBV3-1 and TRBJ1-3; D call uncertain. In germline, CDR1 is LGHDT, CDR2 YNNKEL (reference sequence). The CDR3 has 15 residues. The CDR3 here is CASRHRTLSGNTIYF. The CDR3 DNA follows: TGTGCCAGCCGCCATCGGACTCTCTCTGGAAACACCATATATTTT. Based on the CDR3 plus reference TRBV3-1 and TRBJ1-3, the full variable domain is DTAVSQTPKYLVTQMGNDKSIKCEQNLGHDTMYWYKQDSKKFLKIMFSYNNKELIINETVPNRFSPKSPDKAHLNLHINSLELGDSAVYFCASRHRTLSGNTIYFGEGSWLTVV.